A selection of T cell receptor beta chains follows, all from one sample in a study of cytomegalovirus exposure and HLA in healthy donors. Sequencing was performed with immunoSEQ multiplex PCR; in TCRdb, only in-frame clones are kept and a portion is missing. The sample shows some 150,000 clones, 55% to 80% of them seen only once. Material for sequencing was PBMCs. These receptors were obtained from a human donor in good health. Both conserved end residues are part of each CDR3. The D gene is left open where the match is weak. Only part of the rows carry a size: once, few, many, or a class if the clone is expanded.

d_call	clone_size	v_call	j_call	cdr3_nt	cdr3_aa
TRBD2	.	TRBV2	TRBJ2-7	TGTGCCAGCAGCCCACTAGCGGGGCGGTACGAGCAGTACTTC	CASSPLAGRYEQYF
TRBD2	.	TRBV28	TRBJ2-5	TGTGCCAGCAGTTCTGGCGCTAGCGGGATTCAAGAGACCCAGTACTTC	CASSSGASGIQETQYF
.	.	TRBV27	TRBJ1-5	TGTGCCAGCAGTTTTCGGAGCCAAGATCAGCCCCAGCATTTT	CASSFRSQDQPQHF
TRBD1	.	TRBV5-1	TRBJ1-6	TGCGCCAGCACCCAGGGGGAGAATTCACCCCTCCACTTT	CASTQGENSPLHF
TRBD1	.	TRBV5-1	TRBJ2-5	TGCGCCAGCAGCTTGGGGCAGGGGGCTACCCAAGAGACCCAGTACTTC	CASSLGQGATQETQYF
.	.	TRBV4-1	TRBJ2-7	TGCGCCAGCAGCTCAGGGCTTGCCTACGAGCAGTACTTC	CASSSGLAYEQYF
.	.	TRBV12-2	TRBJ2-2	.	CASRLERWATGNTGELFF
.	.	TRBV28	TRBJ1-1	TGTGCCAGCAGTTTACTCAGATTGGACACTGAAGCTTTCTTT	CASSLLRLDTEAFF
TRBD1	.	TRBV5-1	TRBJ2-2	TGCGCCAGCAGCTTGGTCCGGGACAGGACCCGCCGCGCGAACACCGGGGAGCTGTTTTTT	CASSLVRDRTRRANTGELFF
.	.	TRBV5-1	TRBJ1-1	TGCGCCAGCAGGCGCGACGGAGGGAACACTGAAGCTTTCTTT	CASRRDGGNTEAFF
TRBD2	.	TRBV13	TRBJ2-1	TGTGCCAGCCAAAGCGGGAGGGCCTACAATGAGCAGTTCTTC	CASQSGRAYNEQFF
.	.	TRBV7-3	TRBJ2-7	TGTGCCAGCAGCCCCGGGACTGCTGGTGAGCAGTACTTC	CASSPGTAGEQYF
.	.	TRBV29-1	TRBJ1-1	TGCAGCGTTGAAGATGGCACAGCACCTCCTGAAGCTTTCTTT	CSVEDGTAPPEAFF
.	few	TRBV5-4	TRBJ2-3	TGTGCCAGCAGCTGGGGGGTTTCGGGCACAGATACGCAGTATTTT	CASSWGVSGTDTQYF
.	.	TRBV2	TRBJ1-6	TGTGCCACCATCCGGGACACTTATTCACTCCTCCACTTT	CATIRDTYSLLHF
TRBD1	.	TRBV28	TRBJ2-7	TGTGCCAGCAGCCCCCCCAGGCACCGGGACAGGAAGTTGTACGAGCAGTACTTC	CASSPPRHRDRKLYEQYF
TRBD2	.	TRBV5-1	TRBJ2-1	TGCGCCAGCAGCTTGGCTGGGACTAGCAGTGAGCAGTTCTTC	CASSLAGTSSEQFF
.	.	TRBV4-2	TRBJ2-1	TGTGCCAGCAGCCAAGAGGCCCAGACTATCAACAATGAGCAGTTCTTC	CASSQEAQTINNEQFF
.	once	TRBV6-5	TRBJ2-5	TGTGCCAGCAGTTACTCCCAACTAGGCGAGACCCAGTACTTC	CASSYSQLGETQYF
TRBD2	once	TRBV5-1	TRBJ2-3	TGCGCCAGCAGCTTGGGAGCGGCGGGGGGCGTGACAGATACGCAGTATTTT	CASSLGAAGGVTDTQYF
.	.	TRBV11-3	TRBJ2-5	TGTGCCAGCAGCCCCCGGGACTTTGAGACCCAGTACTTC	CASSPRDFETQYF
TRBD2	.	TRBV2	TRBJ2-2	TGTGCCAGCAGGACTAGCGGGGGGACTTACACCGGGGAGCTGTTTTTT	CASRTSGGTYTGELFF
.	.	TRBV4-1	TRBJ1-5	TGCGCCAGCAGCCAAGAGATATTCGGGGGGTCGAAACAGCCCCAGCATTTT	CASSQEIFGGSKQPQHF
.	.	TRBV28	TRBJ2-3	TGTGCCAGCAGTGTACAGGGAGTATTATCAGATACGCAGTATTTT	CASSVQGVLSDTQYF
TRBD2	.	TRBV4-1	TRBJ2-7	TGCGCCAGCAGCCAACCTCCACTAGCGGGTACCACCAAAAGCTCCTACGAGCAGTACTTC	CASSQPPLAGTTKSSYEQYF
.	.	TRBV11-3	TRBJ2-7	TGTGCCAGCAGCTTATCCCAGGGTGGCGAGCAGTACTTC	CASSLSQGGEQYF
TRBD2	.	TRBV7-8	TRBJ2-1	TGTGCCAGCAGGAATAGCGGGACCCCAAACTACAATGAGCAGTTCTTC	CASRNSGTPNYNEQFF
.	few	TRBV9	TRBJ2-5	TGTGCCAGCAGCGTAGGAGTCCAGGTGGGAGAGACCCAGTACTTC	CASSVGVQVGETQYF
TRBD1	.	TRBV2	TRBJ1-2	TGTGCCAACTCAGGACAGGGGCGTACTAACTATGGCTACACCTTC	CANSGQGRTNYGYTF
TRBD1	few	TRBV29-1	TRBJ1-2	TGCAGCGCGTCGGGACAGCCATCGAGTTCCTACTATGGCTACACCTTC	CSASGQPSSSYYGYTF
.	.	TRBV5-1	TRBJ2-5	TGCGCCAGCAGCTTGGGCGGGATCGGCGAGACCCAGTACTTC	CASSLGGIGETQYF
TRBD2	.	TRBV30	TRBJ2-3	TGTGCCTGGGCGGGACTAGCGGGAATCGGGGATACGCAGTATTTT	CAWAGLAGIGDTQYF
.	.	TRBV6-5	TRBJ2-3	TGTGCCAGCAGTTCGGGACTTGGAAATACGCAGTATTTT	CASSSGLGNTQYF
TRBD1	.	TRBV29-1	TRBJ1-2	TGCAGCGTTGACCGGGACAGGGTTGGCTACACCTTC	CSVDRDRVGYTF
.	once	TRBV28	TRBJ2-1	TGTGCCAGCAGTTTAACAGGGATACGGGATGAGCAGTTCTTC	CASSLTGIRDEQFF
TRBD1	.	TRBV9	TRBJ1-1	TGTGCCAGCAGCGCCGGACTACAGGGGGGGGCTTTCTTT	CASSAGLQGGAFF
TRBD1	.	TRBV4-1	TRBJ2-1	TGCGCCAGCAGCCTCTTGACTCTACAGGGGATTGGGTTCTTC	CASSLLTLQGIGFF
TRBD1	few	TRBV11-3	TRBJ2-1	TGTGCCAGCAGCCTACGACAGGGGAATGAGCAGTTCTTC	CASSLRQGNEQFF
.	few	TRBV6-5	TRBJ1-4	TGTGCCAGCAGTTACTCGGAGACCGAGAATGAAAAACTGTTTTTT	CASSYSETENEKLFF
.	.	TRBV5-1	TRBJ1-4	TGCGCCAGCAGCTTGGCCCCCCCTCCGTGGTTTTTT	CASSLAPPPWFF
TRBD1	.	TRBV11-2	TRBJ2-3	TGTGCCAGCAGCTTAGATGGCGACAGGGGGCCGGCAGATACGCAGTATTTT	CASSLDGDRGPADTQYF
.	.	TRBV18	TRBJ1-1	TGTGCCAGCTCCGGCGGGGGCCCGAACACTGAAGCTTTCTTT	CASSGGGPNTEAFF
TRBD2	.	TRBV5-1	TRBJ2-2	TGCGCCAGCAGCCAAACTAGCGGGGGTACCGGGGAGCTGTTTTTT	CASSQTSGGTGELFF
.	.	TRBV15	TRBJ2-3	TGTGCCACCAGCAGAGGTCGACAGTTGGATACGCAGTATTTT	CATSRGRQLDTQYF
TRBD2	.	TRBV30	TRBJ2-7	TGTGCCTGGAGGATAGCGGGAGCTGCCGAGCAGTACTTC	CAWRIAGAAEQYF
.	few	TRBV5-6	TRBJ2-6	TGTGCCAGCAGCTTGTCCGGGGGCTCTGGGGCCAACGTCCTGACTTTC	CASSLSGGSGANVLTF
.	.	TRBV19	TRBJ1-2	TGTGCCAGTCTCGGGGTGGGGATGACCTATGGCTACACCTTC	CASLGVGMTYGYTF
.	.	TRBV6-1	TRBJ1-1	TGTGCCAGCAGTGAATTGAGGAACACTGAAGCTTTCTTT	CASSELRNTEAFF
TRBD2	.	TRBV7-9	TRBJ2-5	TGTGCCAGCAGCACTGGGGGGAGGGTTGAAGAGACCCAGTACTTC	CASSTGGRVEETQYF
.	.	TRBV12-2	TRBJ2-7	TGTGCAAGAGGGGCCTACGAGCAGTACTTC	CARGAYEQYF